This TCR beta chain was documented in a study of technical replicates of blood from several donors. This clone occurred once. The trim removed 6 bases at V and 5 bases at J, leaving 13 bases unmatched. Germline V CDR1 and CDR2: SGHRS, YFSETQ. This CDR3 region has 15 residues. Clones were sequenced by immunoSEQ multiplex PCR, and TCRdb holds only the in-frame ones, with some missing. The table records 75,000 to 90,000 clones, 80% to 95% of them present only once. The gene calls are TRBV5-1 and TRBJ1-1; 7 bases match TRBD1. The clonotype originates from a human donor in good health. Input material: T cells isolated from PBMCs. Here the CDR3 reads CASTPTGGGGTEAFF. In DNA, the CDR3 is TGCGCCAGCACCCCAACGGGAGGGGGCGGTACTGAAGCTTTCTTT.